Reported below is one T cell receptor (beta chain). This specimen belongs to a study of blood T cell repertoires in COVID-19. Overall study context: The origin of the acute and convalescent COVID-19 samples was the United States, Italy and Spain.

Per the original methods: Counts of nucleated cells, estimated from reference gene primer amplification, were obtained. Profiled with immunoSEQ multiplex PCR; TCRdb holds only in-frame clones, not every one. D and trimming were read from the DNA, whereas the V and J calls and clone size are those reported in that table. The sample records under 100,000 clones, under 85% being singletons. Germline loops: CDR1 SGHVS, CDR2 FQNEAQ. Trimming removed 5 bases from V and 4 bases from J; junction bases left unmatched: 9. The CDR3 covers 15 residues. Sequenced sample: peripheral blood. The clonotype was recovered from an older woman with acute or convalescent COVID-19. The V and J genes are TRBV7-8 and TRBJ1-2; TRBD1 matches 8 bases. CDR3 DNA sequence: TGTGCCAGCAGCCCAGGGGGCGCTGGGGCCTATGGCTACACCTTC. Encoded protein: CASSPGGAGAYGYTF.